These 28 T cell receptor beta chains were sequenced from one sample in a study of blood T cell repertoires in COVID-19. Profiling relied on immunoSEQ multiplex PCR, and the TCRdb table lists in-frame clones only, not all of them. The table has 200,000 to 300,000 clones, about nine tenths seen once; the top ten hold approximately 2.6%. The specimen sequenced was PBMCs or T cells enriched from blood (not recorded which). Receptors were obtained from a woman under 30 who had recovered from COVID-19.

The gene calls are TRBV5-1 and TRBJ2-7, with 7 bases identical to TRBD1. With 4 bases clipped from V and 0 bases from J, the junction kept 4 bases outside the gene matches. The CDR3 length is 14 residues. The V gene's germline CDR1 is SGHRS and CDR2 YFSETQ. The CDR3 nucleotides read TGCGCCAGCAGCCTGGGACAGCACTCCTACGAGCAGTACTTC. It yields the protein CASSLGQHSYEQYF.

This chain links TRBV20-1 with TRBJ1-2; possibly TRBD1 for D (5 bases). CDR1 and CDR2 from the germline V gene are DFQATT and SNEGSKA (reference sequence). This CDR3 spans 11 amino acids. V was shortened by 6 bases and J by 5 bases, with 10 bases between the two germline ends. The CDR3 DNA reads TGCAGTGCGGTAGGGGAATATGGCTACACCTTC. It specifies CSAVGEYGYTF.

The CDR3 sequence: CASSLEGYYGYTF. CDR3 nucleotide sequence: TGTGCCAGCAGTTTGGAGGGGTACTATGGCTACACCTTC. The J gene is TRBJ1-2, the V gene TRBV12-3 or TRBV12-4; TRBD1 might be the D (5 bases). V lost 3 bases to trimming and J lost 3 bases, with 8 bases between them. The CDR3 loop spans 13 amino acids.

The CDR3 loop reads CASSLVGGKGNQPQHF. CDR3 nucleotide sequence: TGTGCCAGCAGCTTAGTAGGAGGGAAGGGCAATCAGCCCCAGCATTTT. This chain uses TRBV7-8 with TRBJ1-5; D is uncertain. Germline V gene sequence: CDR1 SGHVS, CDR2 FQNEAQ. V was cut by 1 base and J by 2 bases, with 12 bases left in between. The CDR3 is made up of 16 amino acids.

The chain joins TRBV5-1 to TRBJ1-2; no definite D call. With 0 bases removed from V and 6 bases from J, the gap between germline ends came to 15 bases. The CDR3 totals 15 residues. Germline CDR1 and CDR2: SGHRS and YFSETQ. CDR3 DNA sequence: TGCGCCAGCAGCTTGGTCCAGGCGCCTATCGATGGCTACACCTTC. Residues: CASSLVQAPIDGYTF. The variable domain in full, with the rest retrieved from reference TRBV5-1 and TRBJ1-2, is KAGVTQTPRYLIKTRGQQVTLSCSPISGHRSVSWYQQTPGQGLQFLFEYFSETQRNKGNFPGRFSGRQFSNSRSEMNVSTLELGDSALYLCASSLVQAPIDGYTFGSGTRLTVV.

CDR3 sequence reads: CASSLTTSGASYEQYF. The CDR3 coding sequence is TGTGCCAGCAGTTTGACCACTAGCGGGGCCTCCTACGAGCAGTACTTC. The rearrangement joins TRBV28 to TRBJ2-7; 10 nucleotides align to TRBD2. This CDR3 spans 16 amino acids. Looked up from germline, CDR1 is MDHEN and CDR2 is SYDVKM. The junction had 5 bases not matched to a gene; V was cut back by 3 bases and J by 0 bases. The entire variable domain, with the rest obtained from reference TRBV28 and TRBJ2-7, is as follows: DVKVTQSSRYLVKRTGEKVFLECVQDMDHENMFWYRQDPGLGLRLIYFSYDVKMKEKGDIPEGYSVSREKKERFSLILESASTNQTSMYLCASSLTTSGASYEQYFGPGTRLTVT.

The J gene is TRBJ1-6, the V gene TRBV2; no clear D gene. Trimming cost V 5 bases and J 7 bases, with 9 bases left between them. The CDR3 is made up of 13 amino acids. Per the germline V gene, CDR1 is SNHLY and CDR2 is FYNNEI. CDR3 coding DNA: TGTGCCAGCAGTCGGGGAGAGAATTCACCCCTCCACTTT. The encoded protein is CASSRGENSPLHF.

This clone came up once. This rearrangement joins TRBV5-4 to TRBJ2-3; the D is unclear. V lost 2 bases to trimming and J lost 4 bases, with 8 bases between them. CDR3 length equals 13 residues. The V gene's germline CDR1 is SGHNT and CDR2 YYREEE (reference sequence). The CDR3 coding sequence is TGTGCCAGCAGCTTACTCGTCGCAGATACGCAGTATTTT. Its translation: CASSLLVADTQYF.

This clone has a single count. The chain is built from TRBV29-1 and TRBJ2-3, with D possibly TRBD1 on 6 matching bases. Trimming removed 6 bases from V and 0 bases from J, with 19 bases in between. Germline V gene data show CDR1 as SQVTM and CDR2 as ANQGSEA. The CDR3 has 16 residues. The CDR3 here is CSVPGQSSSSTDTQYF. For the CDR3, the DNA is TGCAGCGTCCCTGGACAGAGCAGTTCTAGCACAGATACGCAGTATTTT.

The chain has TRBV5-1 and TRBJ2-3; 8 bases are a match to TRBD2. V lost 6 bases to trimming and J lost 1 base; unmatched junction nucleotides: 13. The CDR3 length is 17 residues. Germline assignment: CDR1 SGHRS and CDR2 YFSETQ. For the CDR3, the DNA is TGCGCCAGCACTCTAGCGGGCCCTGGGAGGGGCACAGATACGCAGTATTTT. It codes for CASTLAGPGRGTDTQYF.

The table lists this clone with a count of one. CDR3 protein: CASSRGQPSYNSPLHF. The CDR3 DNA reads as TGCGCCAGCAGCCGTGGACAGCCCAGTTATAATTCACCCCTCCACTTT. The chain has TRBV4-1 and TRBJ1-6; D possibly corresponds to TRBD1 (6 bases). In germline, CDR1 is MGHRA, CDR2 YSYEKL. Trimming removed 4 bases at V and 4 bases at J, with 14 bases between. The CDR3 has 16 amino acids.

This chain links TRBV27 with TRBJ1-5; 8 bases align to TRBD1. Trimming removed 6 bases from V and 5 bases from J; junction bases left unmatched: 9. The CDR3 runs to 15 residues. CDR1 is MNHEY and CDR2 is SMNVEV in the germline V gene (reference sequence). The CDR3 DNA sequence: TGTGCCAGCAGGGCAACAGGGGGGACTCATCAGCCCCAGCATTTT. This sequence encodes CASRATGGTHQPQHF.

V and J are TRBV11-3 and TRBJ2-6; D unresolved. Trimming shortened V by 4 bases and J by 19 bases, and 20 bases separated the two germline ends. The germline gives CDR1 SGHNT, CDR2 YENEEA. CDR3 length: 13 amino acids. CDR3 in DNA: TGTGCCAGCAGCTCAACCCTTGACGGCGGTTTCACTTTC. Translation gives CASSSTLDGGFTF.

The chain is built from TRBV28 and TRBJ2-3; no clear D. The length of the CDR3 is 15 residues. V lost 3 bases and J lost 0, with 10 bases in between. The germline V gene has CDR1 MDHEN and CDR2 SYDVKM. The CDR3 loop reads CASSFIYGSTDTQYF. CDR3 nucleotides: TGTGCCAGCAGTTTTATCTACGGTAGCACAGATACGCAGTATTTT.

The rearrangement joins TRBV5-4 to TRBJ2-1; the match to TRBD1 covers 7 bases. J gave up 0 bases and V 7 bases, and 10 bases lay outside the gene matches. Germline V lookup: CDR1 SGHNT, CDR2 YYREEE (reference sequence). The CDR3 is 16 amino acids. CDR3 residues: CASGSRQGRSYNEQFF. In DNA, the CDR3 is TGTGCCAGCGGATCTAGACAGGGCCGCTCCTACAATGAGCAGTTCTTC.

The chain uses TRBV7-7 and TRBJ2-2; D is perhaps TRBD1 (5 bases). The CDR3 runs 15 residues. Trimming shortened V by 5 bases and J by 1 base, and 11 bases separated the two germline ends. Germline V CDR1 and CDR2: SSHAT, FNYEAQ (reference sequence). The CDR3 nucleotides are TGTGCCAGCAGCCCCGAAGGGGTGAACACCGGGGAGCTGTTTTTT. This translates into CASSPEGVNTGELFF.

This rearrangement joins TRBV5-4 to TRBJ1-2; D call uncertain. There are 12 residues in the CDR3. The germline V gene encodes CDR1 SGHNT and CDR2 YYREEE (reference sequence). The V gene lost 1 base and the J gene lost 7 bases, with 8 bases spanning the gap. The CDR3 bases are TGTGCCAGCAGCTTGCTAGGGAGTGGCTACACCTTC. It codes for CASSLLGSGYTF.

This CDR3 is CASSLSVAGGPDTQYF. The CDR3 DNA reads as TGCGCCAGCAGCTTAAGCGTAGCGGGGGGACCTGATACGCAGTATTTT. The rearrangement links TRBV5-1 to TRBJ2-3; 10 nucleotides agree with TRBD2. With V trimmed by 2 bases and J by 6 bases, 9 bases remained unmatched. CDR3 size: 16 residues. Germline CDR1 is SGHRS and CDR2 is YFSETQ.

The V gene is TRBV15, the J gene TRBJ2-1; TRBD2 matches at 7 bases. There are 15 residues in the CDR3. The V gene's germline CDR1 is LNHNV and CDR2 YYDKDF (reference sequence). The V segment lost 7 bases and the J segment 10 bases; nucleotides outside the gene matches: 16. This CDR3 reads CATKLRTGTTDEQFF. The CDR3 DNA reads as TGTGCCACCAAGCTAAGGACGGGGACTACCGACGAGCAGTTCTTC.

This chain joins TRBV11-2 and TRBJ2-6; D unclear. Germline V lookup: CDR1 SGHAT, CDR2 FQNNGV. This CDR3 region has 16 residues. Trimming took 0 bases from V and 4 from J, leaving 10 bases between them. The CDR3 spells CASSLDQASGANVLTF. The CDR3 nucleotides read TGTGCCAGCAGCTTAGATCAGGCAAGCGGGGCCAACGTCCTGACTTTC. The full variable domain, rest sourced from reference TRBV11-2 and TRBJ2-6, is EAGVAQSPRYKIIEKRQSVAFWCNPISGHATLYWYQQILGQGPKLLIQFQNNGVVDDSQLPKDRFSAERLKGVDSTLKIQPAKLEDSAVYLCASSLDQASGANVLTFGAGSRLTVL.

J is TRBJ2-5 and V is TRBV5-1, with 7 nucleotides matching TRBD2. CDR1 and CDR2 from the germline V gene are SGHRS and YFSETQ. The CDR3 spans 15 residues. V shed 2 bases and J 3 bases; nucleotides not matched to a gene: 7. The CDR3: CASSFSGLPKETQYF. The CDR3 coding sequence is TGCGCCAGCAGCTTCTCGGGACTACCAAAAGAGACCCAGTACTTC.

CDR3 region: CASSLARRNTDTQYF. The CDR3 DNA is TGCGCCAGCAGCTTGGCACGGAGGAACACAGATACGCAGTATTTT. The rearrangement uses TRBV5-1 and TRBJ2-3, with a weak D call TRBD2 (5 bases). V lost 0 bases and J lost 2, with 10 bases in between. The CDR3 length is 15 residues. Germline V CDR1 and CDR2: SGHRS, YFSETQ.

The CDR3, as DNA: TGTGCCGGAACCAGCGGGGGGACTAATGAAAAACTGTTTTTT. Protein: CAGTSGGTNEKLFF. The V call is TRBV30, the J call TRBJ1-4; D is possibly TRBD1 (5 bases). The CDR3 extends over 14 amino acids. Germline values: CDR1 GTSNPN, CDR2 SVGIG (reference sequence). V was pared by 8 bases and J by 2 bases, with 15 bases between.

V gene TRBV4-2 combines with J gene TRBJ1-4; D unclear. The V gene's germline CDR1 is LGHNA and CDR2 YNFKEQ. V was clipped by 2 bases and J by 1 base, with 14 bases between them. CDR3 length: 17 amino acids. CDR3 region: CASSQNLIQITNEKLFF. Written as DNA, the CDR3 is TGTGCCAGCAGCCAAAATCTTATACAGATAACTAATGAAAAACTGTTTTTT.

The chain employs TRBV30 and TRBJ1-2, with 7 bases matching TRBD1. Trimming removed 4 bases from V and 4 bases from J; junction bases left unmatched: 6. The CDR3 is 13 amino acids. Germline V gene data show CDR1 as GTSNPN and CDR2 as SVGIG (reference sequence). Here the CDR3 DNA reads TGTGCCTGGATACAGGGGACTCGCTATGGCTACACCTTC. It yields the protein CAWIQGTRYGYTF.

CDR3 DNA: TGCGCCAGCAGGCCGATAGCGGGAGGGGTCAATGAGCAGTTCTTC. It specifies CASRPIAGGVNEQFF. The chain uses TRBV5-1 and TRBJ2-1, with 11 bases matching TRBD2. The trim removed 5 bases at V and 6 bases at J, leaving 7 bases unmatched. The length of the CDR3 is 15 residues. Germline V gives CDR1 SGHRS, CDR2 YFSETQ.

The chain uses TRBV2 and TRBJ1-5, with D perhaps matching TRBD1 (5 bases). Germline values: CDR1 SNHLY, CDR2 FYNNEI. This CDR3 region has 16 residues. Deletions cut 5 bases from V and 0 bases from J, with 14 bases between. CDR3 loop: CASSRQGRASNQPQHF. The CDR3 DNA reads TGTGCCAGCAGTCGGCAGGGTCGGGCTAGCAATCAGCCCCAGCATTTT.

This chain joins TRBV6-5 and TRBJ1-5; 9 nucleotides align to TRBD1. This CDR3 region has 16 residues. V lost 2 bases, J lost 1 base, and 3 bases stayed unmatched. From germline, CDR1 is MNHEY and CDR2 SVGAGI. The CDR3 protein is CASSYPTGGSNQPQHF. For the CDR3, the DNA is TGTGCCAGCAGTTACCCGACAGGGGGGAGCAATCAGCCCCAGCATTTT.